The next 28 T cell receptor beta chains were all read from a single sample in a study of cytomegalovirus exposure and HLA in healthy donors. Measured with immunoSEQ multiplex PCR; TCRdb has only the in-frame clones, and not every one. Among over 150,000 clones listed, roughly 91% were seen once. The specimen sequenced was PBMCs. Source of these receptors: a young woman in good health and CMV-seropositive.

V usage is TRBV7-6 and J usage is TRBJ2-2; D is possibly TRBD2 (6 bases). The V gene lost 2 bases and the J gene lost 7 bases, with 17 bases spanning the gap. Germline-derived CDR1 and CDR2 are SGHVS and FNYEAQ. The CDR3 runs to 16 residues. The CDR3 loop is CASSLMAGGINGELFF. The CDR3 nucleotides read TGTGCCAGCAGCTTAATGGCTGGCGGGATCAACGGGGAGCTGTTTTTT.

The V call is TRBV28, the J call TRBJ2-3; TRBD1 matches 8 bases. CDR1 MDHEN and CDR2 SYDVKM come from the germline V gene. V lost 6 bases and J lost 3; bases outside the gene matches: 5. The CDR3 consists of 14 residues. The CDR3 sequence is CASRRTGGTDTQYF. CDR3 DNA: TGTGCCAGCAGGAGAACAGGGGGGACAGATACGCAGTATTTT.

This clone occurred once. This likely traces to a read error, being one base from a far larger clone. The rearrangement uses TRBV6-5 and TRBJ2-3; 10 bases line up with TRBD1. This CDR3 is built from 14 residues. Trimming removed 2 bases from V and 4 bases from J; junction bases left unmatched: 0. Per germline, CDR1 MNHEY and CDR2 SVGAGI. The CDR3 reads CASSYGQGADTQYF. CDR3 DNA: TGTGCCAGCAGTTACGGACAGGGGGCAGATACGCAGTATTTT.

This chain joins TRBV5-1 and TRBJ1-1; D remains unclear. CDR3 length: 14 residues. The V end was cut by 0 bases, the J end by 4 bases, with 10 bases between. Germline values: CDR1 SGHRS, CDR2 YFSETQ. The CDR3 nucleotides read TGCGCCAGCAGCTTGGAGAGGGTACGCACTGAAGCTTTCTTT. Translation gives CASSLERVRTEAFF. Full variable domain (missing parts from reference TRBV5-1 and TRBJ1-1): KAGVTQTPRYLIKTRGQQVTLSCSPISGHRSVSWYQQTPGQGLQFLFEYFSETQRNKGNFPGRFSGRQFSNSRSEMNVSTLELGDSALYLCASSLERVRTEAFFGQGTRLTVV.

This clone showed up just a few times. The chain recombines TRBV30 with TRBJ2-7; D possibly corresponds to TRBD2 (6 bases). CDR1 and CDR2 from the germline V gene are GTSNPN and SVGIG (reference sequence). CDR3 length equals 11 residues. Trimming took off 2 bases at V and 4 bases at J, with 6 bases between the two ends. CDR3 DNA sequence: TGTGCCTGGAGTCGGGAGTACGAGCAGTACTTC. This encodes CAWSREYEQYF.

V usage is TRBV5-6 and J usage is TRBJ1-3; TRBD1 is a possible D gene (5 bases). The length of the CDR3 is 16 residues. The germline gives CDR1 SGHDT, CDR2 YYEEEE. V lost 0 bases to trimming and J lost 0 bases, with 10 bases between them. In DNA, the CDR3 is TGTGCCAGCAGCTTGGAGGGGTTGGGCTCTGGAAACACCATATATTTT. Translated: CASSLEGLGSGNTIYF.

The chain recombines TRBV5-4 with TRBJ2-5; D might be TRBD1 (5 bases). The germline V and J ends were trimmed by 2 bases and 5 bases, with 10 bases remaining between them. The CDR3 is 13 amino acids. Germline V CDR1 and CDR2: SGHNT, YYREEE (reference sequence). The CDR3 coding sequence is TGTGCCAGCAGCTTTCGGCAGGGCGAGACCCAGTACTTC. Translated: CASSFRQGETQYF.

The rearrangement links TRBV27 to TRBJ1-5; D is unresolved. CDR3 length equals 15 residues. Trimming took 6 bases from V and 1 from J, leaving 13 bases between them. Looked up from germline, CDR1 is MNHEY and CDR2 is SMNVEV (reference sequence). The CDR3 coding sequence is TGTGCCAGCAGCGGACTAGGGCAGAGCAATCAGCCCCAGCATTTT. Translated: CASSGLGQSNQPQHF.

V and J are TRBV11-3 and TRBJ2-2; D call uncertain. V was clipped by 5 bases and J by 1 base, with 8 bases between them. This CDR3 has 14 residues. Germline CDR1 SGHNT, CDR2 YENEEA. CDR3 nucleotide sequence: TGTGCCAGCAGCCCCACCAGGAACACCGGGGAGCTGTTTTTT. This codes for CASSPTRNTGELFF.

This clone was seen once. The J gene is TRBJ2-7, the V gene TRBV7-6; 9 bases map to TRBD1. The length of the CDR3 is 14 residues. Per the germline V gene, CDR1 is SGHVS and CDR2 is FNYEAQ. V gave up 5 bases and J gave up 5 bases; unmatched junction bases: 7. CDR3 region: CASSATGGWDEQYF. The CDR3, as DNA: TGTGCCAGCAGCGCCACAGGGGGCTGGGACGAGCAGTACTTC.

V usage is TRBV5-6 and J usage is TRBJ2-7; TRBD1 might be the D (5 bases). Germline-derived CDR1 and CDR2 are SGHDT and YYEEEE. Trimming removed 3 bases from V and 3 bases from J, with 7 bases in between. The CDR3 spans 12 residues. In DNA, the CDR3 is TGTGCCAGCAGCTACACAGGCTACGAGCAGTACTTC. Protein: CASSYTGYEQYF.

J is TRBJ2-7 and V is TRBV15, with D maybe TRBD2 (5 bases). CDR3 length: 17 amino acids. Trimming removed 0 bases from V and 0 bases from J, with 15 bases in between. Germline V gene sequence: CDR1 LNHNV, CDR2 YYDKDF (reference sequence). CDR3 in DNA: TGTGCCACCAGCAGAGATTTCAGTATAACTAGCTCCTACGAGCAGTACTTC. Translation: CATSRDFSITSSYEQYF. The full variable domain, with the rest looked up from reference TRBV15 and TRBJ2-7, is DAMVIQNPRYQVTQFGKPVTLSCSQTLNHNVMYWYQQKSSQAPKLLFHYYDKDFNNEADTPDNFQSRRPNTSFCFLDIRSPGLGDTAMYLCATSRDFSITSSYEQYFGPGTRLTVT.

The chain is built from TRBV19 and TRBJ1-4, with D possibly matching TRBD1 (5 bases). V lost 4 bases, J lost 7 bases, and 10 bases lay in between. CDR1 LNHDA and CDR2 SQIVND come from the germline V gene (reference sequence). The length of the CDR3 is 13 residues. CDR3 DNA sequence: TGTGCCAGTAGTACGACAGAGTTTGAAAAACTGTTTTTT. Its protein is CASSTTEFEKLFF. Using reference TRBV19 and TRBJ1-4 for the parts outside the CDR3, the full variable domain is DGGITQSPKYLFRKEGQNVTLSCEQNLNHDAMYWYRQDPGQGLRLIYYSQIVNDFQKGDIAEGYSVSREKKESFPLTVTSAQKNPTAFYLCASSTTEFEKLFFGSGTQLSVL.

The rearrangement joins TRBV23-1 to TRBJ1-5; 11 bases align to TRBD1. TRBV23-1 carries the ORF label, with uncertain function. The length of the CDR3 is 15 residues. Trimming took 9 bases from V and 6 from J; bases not matched to a gene: 10. The CDR3 loop reads CASSRDRGESQPQHF. CDR3 DNA sequence: TGCGCCAGTTCCCGGGACAGGGGGGAGAGTCAGCCCCAGCATTTT.

This clone was detected only once. CDR3 sequence reads: CASSQDWGTSGRNEQFF. The DNA of the CDR3 is TGTGCCAGCAGCCAAGATTGGGGGACTAGCGGGAGAAATGAGCAGTTCTTC. The chain uses TRBV4-2 and TRBJ2-1; TRBD2 aligns across 14 bases. The CDR3 sequence is 17 residues long. Germline CDR1 and CDR2: LGHNA and YNFKEQ. Trimming took 0 bases from V and 7 from J; bases not matched to a gene: 5.

In nucleotides, the CDR3 is TGTGCCAGCAGTTACAGGGGTACGGCTTTCTTT. Translated, it gives CASSYRGTAFF. This chain joins TRBV6-6 and TRBJ1-1; possible D gene TRBD1, 5 bases. The CDR3 sequence is 11 residues long. Trimming removed 2 bases at V and 11 bases at J, with 9 bases between. The germline V gene has CDR1 MNHNY and CDR2 SVGAGI (reference sequence).

This chain connects TRBV28 to TRBJ1-1; 10 nucleotides line up with TRBD1. With 10 bases clipped from V and 3 bases from J, the junction kept 14 bases outside the gene matches. This CDR3 is built from 16 residues. CDR1 and CDR2 (germline): MDHEN, SYDVKM. In DNA, the CDR3 is TGTGCCACCTCTAGATATTCGACAGGGGGCCACACTGAAGCTTTCTTT. This translates into CATSRYSTGGHTEAFF.

The CDR3: CASSLRGDTQYF. The DNA of the CDR3 is TGTGCCAGCAGCTTACGAGGAGATACGCAGTATTTT. The chain is built from TRBV13 and TRBJ2-3; D ambiguous. Trimming stripped 2 bases from V and 5 bases from J, with 5 bases between. Germline loops: CDR1 PRHDT, CDR2 FYEKMQ (reference sequence). The CDR3 has 12 residues.

This chain uses TRBV7-3 with TRBJ2-5; TRBD1 is a possible D gene (5 bases). Germline loops: CDR1 SGHTA, CDR2 FQGTGA. This CDR3 is built from 17 residues. Trimming stripped 2 bases from V and 4 bases from J, with 20 bases between. CDR3 DNA sequence: TGTGCCAGCAGCTTAGGCCAGGGTTGGGTTTCGGGAGAGACCCAGTACTTC. Protein sequence: CASSLGQGWVSGETQYF.

The count of this clone is one. V and J are TRBV11-3 and TRBJ2-1, with D perhaps TRBD1 (6 bases). V was trimmed by 4 bases and J by 9 bases, leaving 13 bases between them. CDR3 size: 13 residues. CDR1 is SGHNT and CDR2 is YENEEA in the germline V gene. In DNA, the CDR3 is TGTGCCAGCAGCTCACACAGGGAACTTGAGCAGTTCTTC. This translates into CASSSHRELEQFF. The full variable domain, in which reference TRBV11-3 and TRBJ2-1 provide the parts outside the CDR3, is EAGVVQSPRYKIIEKKQPVAFWCNPISGHNTLYWYLQNLGQGPELLIRYENEEAVDDSQLPKDRFSAERLKGVDSTLKIQPAELGDSAVYLCASSSHRELEQFFGPGTRLTVL.

This clone was counted a single time. V and J are TRBV5-6 and TRBJ2-7; D might be TRBD1 (5 bases). CDR1 is SGHDT and CDR2 is YYEEEE in the germline V gene. The CDR3 contains 14 residues. Trimming removed 1 base from V and 5 bases from J, with 13 bases in between. The CDR3 nucleotides are TGTGCCAGCAGCTTGCAGCAGGGTAGGAACGAGCAGTACTTC. Amino acid sequence: CASSLQQGRNEQYF.

V gene TRBV10-1 combines with J gene TRBJ2-1; maybe TRBD2 (5 bases). V gave up 3 bases and J gave up 9 bases, with 15 bases separating them. Per germline, CDR1 WNHNN and CDR2 SYGVQD (reference sequence). This CDR3 contains 14 residues. CDR3 nucleotides: TGCGCCAGCAGTGATTCTGGACTTGGTGGTGAGCAGTTCTTC. This encodes CASSDSGLGGEQFF.

The chain has TRBV30 and TRBJ2-1, with 9 positions matching TRBD2. With 8 bases clipped from V and 10 bases from J, the junction kept 15 bases outside the gene matches. The CDR3 is 14 residues long. In germline, CDR1 is GTSNPN, CDR2 SVGIG (reference sequence). CDR3 coding DNA: TGTGCCGGAGCAAAGGCTAGCGGGATAGAGGAGCAGTTCTTC. Its translation is CAGAKASGIEEQFF.

The gene calls are TRBV5-8 and TRBJ1-2, with D unclear. This CDR3 contains 14 residues. Per germline, CDR1 SGHTS and CDR2 YDEGEE. Trimming pared 7 bases from V and 0 bases from J, leaving 13 bases between. The chain's CDR3 is CASARTRANYGYTF. CDR3 coding DNA: TGTGCCAGCGCCCGGACGAGGGCTAACTATGGCTACACCTTC.

The chain's CDR3 is CASSPDGGGGETQYF. DNA for the CDR3: TGTGCCAGCAGTCCGGATGGGGGAGGGGGAGAGACCCAGTACTTC. This chain uses TRBV27 with TRBJ2-5; weak D call: TRBD2 (7 bases). This CDR3 spans 15 amino acids. Between the trimmed V and J ends, which lost 5 bases and 4 bases, there was a span of 17 bases. Germline V CDR1 and CDR2: MNHEY, SMNVEV (reference sequence).

CDR3 in amino acids: CASRGQVNYGYTF. CDR3 nucleotide sequence: TGTGCCAGCAGAGGACAGGTTAACTATGGCTACACCTTC. V and J are TRBV27 and TRBJ1-2, with 7 bases that match TRBD1. From germline, CDR1 is MNHEY and CDR2 SMNVEV (reference sequence). The trim removed 6 bases at V and 1 base at J, leaving 2 bases unmatched. There are 13 residues in the CDR3.

The V call is TRBV21-1, the J call TRBJ2-1; TRBD1 is the table's D call, not checked against the DNA. TRBV21-1 is a pseudogene. The CDR3 runs 12 residues. The CDR3 nucleotides are TGTGCCAGCAGAGGGACAGCTAATGAGCAGTTCTTC. Amino acid sequence: CASRGTANEQFF.

The chain links TRBV28 to TRBJ1-2; D is perhaps TRBD1 (5 bases). In germline, CDR1 is MDHEN, CDR2 SYDVKM. This CDR3 has 12 amino acids. Trimming pared 10 bases from V and 8 bases from J, leaving 17 bases between. The CDR3 reads CATIGEDRGYTF. The CDR3 DNA is TGTGCCACCATAGGGGAGGATAGAGGCTACACCTTC.